A selection of T cell receptor beta chains follows, all from one sample in a study of blood T cell repertoires in COVID-19. Sequencing used immunoSEQ multiplex PCR; TCRdb keeps in-frame clones, though not all of them. The sample carries under 200,000 clones, 85% recorded once. The sequenced sample consisted of peripheral blood. The receptors derive from a woman of 80 years or more with acute or convalescent COVID-19. CDR3s leave out the opening cysteine and the closing phenylalanine or tryptophan.

v_call	cdr3_aa
TRBV30	AWSGTGKKLF
TRBV14	ASSQDWAQETQY
TRBV28	ASSLHDRDKAF
TRBV19	ASSTQQGRWQPQH
TRBV5-1	ASSLGTSGSLNEQF
TRBV5-1	ASSPEVRSFYGYT
TRBV5-1	ASSLSLASETQY
TRBV7-2	ASSLEGGPVYEQY
TRBV9	ASSAGLAPDTQY
TRBV6-5	ASRISGTAANEQF
TRBV10-3	AISLDSYGYT
TRBV27	ASSLGGRSGANVLT
TRBV28	ASSLDRDHGYT
TRBV28	ASSFRVYHYGYT
TRBV28	ASSTSARGSGTDTQY
TRBV10-2	ASSESPPRYNYGYT
TRBV5-8	ASSLVRGRVETQY
TRBV27	ASRSPGTMGYT
TRBV6-5	ASSQSTVGNQPQH
TRBV18	ASSPLELYGYT
TRBV28	ASSVGTEVVEGV
TRBV27	ASSGDRGRFIQPQH
TRBV27	ASSSPGTGSYEQY
TRBV16	ASSQSPQGAYGYT
TRBV6-2/TRBV6-3	ASSWGISGVQETQY
TRBV24-1	ATSDALRGYQETQY
TRBV6-5	ASSSTGDRGPYEQY
TRBV5-5	ASSRGDSNTEAF
TRBV11-2	ASSLGQGSNYGYT
TRBV18	ASSPGADGYT
TRBV6-5	ASSYLAGLGDTQY
TRBV7-9	ASSDPPGIQY
TRBV5-6	ASSLRLGAVFSGELF
TRBV7-6	ASSLMSGLGGETQY
TRBV5-8	ASSLIEKEQY
TRBV5-4	ASSSSGRDYNEQF
TRBV7-2	ASSLDLMRGQPQH
TRBV4-2	ASSQERGQSTEAF
TRBV19	ASSTKGTVDYEQY
TRBV2	ASSDLRTYEQY
TRBV28	ASSPGSENTEAF
TRBV19	ASQQGLDLH
TRBV18	ASSPLRDQPQH
TRBV9	ASTRQGGQETQY
TRBV27	ASSLIGRVLETQY